The clone carrying this T cell receptor beta chain was detected only once. The source of the sample is a study of CD8 T cells in Susac syndrome. Across the whole study: Within the sequenced group of Susac syndrome patients, six showed active disease and fewer than 10 were in remission. Susac syndrome patients were untreated, on corticosteroids with some adding intravenous immunoglobulin, or on intravenous immunoglobulin only.

V lost 5 bases and J 5 bases, leaving 10 bases between the germline ends. The CDR3 covers 13 residues. CDR1 is SSHAT, CDR2 FNYEAQ, per germline (reference sequence). The RNA, about 0.45 to 1 ug, was put through reverse transcription using random hexamers. TCRdb used MiXCR to reprocess the immunoSEQ multiplex PCR reads, holding one entry per CDR3 protein. The sample yields just under 95,000 distinct CDR3 sequences, just under 95% seen once. The sequenced sample consisted of CD4+ T cells from PBMCs. This chain links TRBV7-7 with TRBJ2-1; D possibly corresponds to TRBD1 (6 bases). This sequence was found in a human donor with Susac syndrome. The CDR3 region is CASSIGQNNEQFF. CDR3 in DNA: TGTGCCAGCAGCATCGGACAGAACAATGAGCAGTTCTTC. Full variable domain (outside the CDR3, taken from reference TRBV7-7 and TRBJ2-1): GAGVSQSPRYKVTKRGQDVTLRCDPISSHATLYWYQQALGQGPEFLTYFNYEAQPDKSGLPSDRFSAERPEGSISTLTIQRTEQRDSAMYRCASSIGQNNEQFFGPGTRLTVL.